This TCR beta chain comes out of a study of Ad26.COV2.S vaccination and SARS-CoV-2 variants. This CDR3 has 11 amino acids. The germline V gene encodes CDR1 KGHSH and CDR2 LQKENI. V shed 4 bases and J shed 5 bases, with 3 bases lying between them. Method: immunoSEQ multiplex PCR; TCRdb's copy keeps in-frame clones and lacks some. The data contain about 350,000 clones, about 90% of them singletons. The sample in question was peripheral blood, obtained after recovery from COVID-19. This clonotype was sampled from a human donor who had recovered from COVID-19. This sequence joins TRBV18 and TRBJ1-5, with no clear D. The CDR3 DNA is TGTGCCAGCTCACTGGATCAGCCCCAGCATTTT. Translating gives CASSLDQPQHF.